This TCR beta chain was captured by sequencing in a study of prognosis after radiotherapy for stage I lung cancer. The junction had 9 bases not matched to a gene; V was cut back by 7 bases and J by 1 base. The CDR3 is 15 residues long. The germline V gene encodes CDR1 SEHNR and CDR2 FQNEAQ (reference sequence). Genomic DNA provided the template from which TCR beta CDR3 was amplified by two-round multiplex PCR. With primers specific to each TRBV and TRBJ gene, the first-round PCR was performed. Second-round PCR relied on universal primers. One entry per CDR3 protein results from TCRdb running MiXCR on the multiplex PCR reads. This sample yields around 26,000 distinct CDR3 sequences, of which roughly 50% are seen a single time; 15% belongs to the top ten.

V gene TRBV7-9 combines with J gene TRBJ1-1, with 7 positions matching TRBD1. This specimen was PBMCs, taken before or after stereotactic body radiation therapy (not recorded which). The source of this sequence is a donor over 45 with non-small cell lung cancer. CDR3 DNA sequence: TGTGCCAGCATCACCACGACAGGGTGGAACACTGAAGCTTTCTTT. This encodes CASITTTGWNTEAFF.